These 6 T cell receptor beta chains share one sample of origin, sequenced in a study of CD8+ T cells in alopecia areata. Extraction and reverse transcription of RNA yielded cDNA as the sequencing template. The protocol was immunoSEQ multiplex PCR, while the TCRdb copy is restricted to in-frame clones and leaves out a portion. The sample holds about 94,000 clones, 70% to 85% seen once. Noted treatment: oral pan-JAK inhibitor, 5-10 mg twice daily. Here the sequenced sample was CD8+ T cells sorted from blood, taken at roughly week 45, from a patient treated with tofacitinib. The receptors originated from a human donor with alopecia areata.

The V gene is TRBV27, the J gene TRBJ2-1; 13 nucleotides align to TRBD2. There are 16 residues in the CDR3. Germline V gene lookup returns CDR1 MNHEY and CDR2 SMNVEV (reference sequence). V was clipped by 6 bases and J by 6 bases; unmatched bases: 8. The CDR3 nucleotides read TGTGCCAGCAGCACTCAGACTAGCGGGGGGCCCAATGAGCAGTTCTTC. Its protein product is CASSTQTSGGPNEQFF.

With respect to this clone: Other DNA sequences in the same sample also yield this CDR3. This rearrangement joins TRBV27 to TRBJ2-7; TRBD1 matches 12 bases. Germline CDR1 and CDR2: MNHEY and SMNVEV (reference sequence). This CDR3 spans 14 amino acids. V lost 5 bases, J lost 4 bases, and 3 bases stayed unmatched. CDR3 bases: TGTGCCAGCAGTCCGGGACAGGGGGCTTACGAGCAGTACTTC. It specifies CASSPGQGAYEQYF.

J is TRBJ1-4 and V is TRBV27, with D unclear. The CDR3 is made up of 15 amino acids. Trimming cost V 6 bases and J 0 bases, with 11 bases left between them. Germline V CDR1 and CDR2: MNHEY, SMNVEV (reference sequence). CDR3 bases: TGTGCCAGCAGCCCGACACCCTCAACTAATGAAAAACTGTTTTTT. This codes for CASSPTPSTNEKLFF.

This sequence joins TRBV2 and TRBJ1-5; TRBD1 is a possible D gene (6 bases). The CDR3 is 15 residues long. Trimming shortened V by 1 base and J by 2 bases, and 9 bases separated the two germline ends. The germline CDR1 and CDR2 sequences are SNHLY and FYNNEI. The CDR3 DNA reads TGTGCCAGCAGTGAAGGGCCAGGGGGCAATCAGCCCCAGCATTTT. Encoded protein: CASSEGPGGNQPQHF.

This clone has just one count. The rearrangement uses TRBV19 and TRBJ2-7, with D maybe TRBD1 (5 bases). Germline CDR1 LNHDA, CDR2 SQIVND (reference sequence). This CDR3 contains 14 residues. V was clipped by 5 bases and J by 6 bases, with 17 bases between them. CDR3 DNA: TGTGCCAGTAGTGGAGTCCCAGGGTCTCTCGAGCAGTACTTC. Translated, it gives CASSGVPGSLEQYF. Supplemented by reference TRBV19 and TRBJ2-7, the full variable domain reads DGGITQSPKYLFRKEGQNVTLSCEQNLNHDAMYWYRQDPGQGLRLIYYSQIVNDFQKGDIAEGYSVSREKKESFPLTVTSAQKNPTAFYLCASSGVPGSLEQYFGPGTRLTVT.

The J gene is TRBJ2-1, the V gene TRBV7-3, with D possibly matching TRBD1 (5 bases). Germline V gene sequence: CDR1 SGHTA, CDR2 FQGTGA. This CDR3 is 16 amino acids long. V was clipped by 5 bases and J by 1 base, with 15 bases between them. As DNA, the CDR3 is TGTGCCAGCAGCCCTACCGGTGGGGCGTCCTACAATGAGCAGTTCTTC. Translation: CASSPTGGASYNEQFF.